The entry that follows covers one TCR beta chain sequence. These data belong to a study of blood T cell repertoires in COVID-19. The method was immunoSEQ multiplex PCR; TCRdb's version includes in-frame clones alone and lacks a portion of them. In the table there are some 240,000 clones, approximately 83% of which are singletons. The receptor was derived from a man aged 45-65 years who had recovered from COVID-19. Material for sequencing was PBMCs or T cells enriched from blood (not recorded which).

The CDR3, as DNA: TGTGCCAGCAGCCCAGAGGGGGGGTCCTCCTCTGGAAACACCATATATTTT. The encoded protein is CASSPEGGSSSGNTIYF. The rearrangement links TRBV7-8 to TRBJ1-3, with a possible D match to TRBD1 (6 bases). This CDR3 is built from 17 residues. Germline lookup yields CDR1 SGHVS and CDR2 FQNEAQ. Between the trimmed V and J ends, which lost 5 bases and 0 bases, there was a span of 17 bases.